Sequencing of this T cell receptor (beta chain) was carried out in a study of post-analysis software for immune sequencing data. Overall study findings and caveats: Normalized Chao1 diversity in multiple sclerosis patients fell significantly below that of controls.

Unique molecular identifiers tagged the TCR beta cDNA libraries. MiXCR, run by TCRdb on the PCR reads, gives a single entry per CDR3 protein. The sample includes roughly 410,000 distinct CDR3 sequences, 30% to 45% of them seen just once. This clonotype occurred a few times. Its target is not known. The clonotype comes from a girl between 10 and 17 years old with multiple sclerosis. Specimen: blood.

Here the CDR3 reads CASSPNVLADTQYF. CDR3 nucleotides: TGTGCCAGCAGCCCTAACGTCTTGGCGGATACGCAGTATTTT. V gene TRBV9 combines with J gene TRBJ2-3; D ambiguous. CDR1 is SGDLS and CDR2 is YYNGEE in the germline V gene. Trimming pared 4 bases from V and 6 bases from J, leaving 15 bases between. The CDR3 has 14 amino acids.